The T cell receptor (beta chain) under discussion was sequenced for a study of T cell changes during pregnancy in multiple sclerosis. This CDR3 is 15 amino acids long. Germline assignment: CDR1 MNHEY and CDR2 SMNVEV (reference sequence). With V trimmed by 8 bases and J by 5 bases, 13 bases remained unmatched. Sequencing was performed with immunoSEQ multiplex PCR; in TCRdb, only in-frame clones are kept and a portion is missing. The repertoire has some 43,000 clones, less than 95% of them found once; the top ten carry over 8%. The sequence was obtained from a female donor with multiple sclerosis, enrolled in a pregnancy study. The chain has TRBV27 and TRBJ2-7; the match to TRBD1 covers 9 bases. The sequencing here drew on CD8+ T cells from peripheral blood mononuclear cells, taken in the first trimester of pregnancy. The CDR3, as DNA: TGTGCCAGCTCGACCACCGGGACAGGGTCCGACGAGCAGTACTTC. It translates to CASSTTGTGSDEQYF.